Following are 9 T cell receptor beta chains from one sample sequenced in a study of blood T cell repertoires in COVID-19. Sequencing was performed with immunoSEQ multiplex PCR; in TCRdb, only in-frame clones are kept and a portion is missing. The sample has about 94,000 clones; 80% to 85% are singletons. Sequenced material: peripheral blood. The receptor source for this set is a man in his sixties with acute or convalescent COVID-19.

This chain uses TRBV27 with TRBJ1-4, with D possibly matching TRBD1 (5 bases). CDR3 length equals 13 residues. Trimming took off 5 bases at V and 5 bases at J, with 9 bases between the two ends. Germline lookup yields CDR1 MNHEY and CDR2 SMNVEV (reference sequence). The CDR3 region is CASSTRGNEKLFF. CDR3 DNA sequence: TGTGCCAGCAGTACCCGGGGGAATGAAAAACTGTTTTTT.

CDR3 loop: CASMTGTVNQPQHF. CDR3 DNA: TGTGCCAGCATGACCGGGACAGTAAATCAGCCCCAGCATTTT. The rearrangement uses TRBV6-5 and TRBJ1-5; 7 bases match TRBD1. This CDR3 is 14 amino acids long. From germline, CDR1 is MNHEY and CDR2 SVGAGI. The J segment lost 4 bases and the V segment lost 7 bases, leaving 7 bases of the junction unmatched.

This chain uses TRBV30 with TRBJ1-4; D is unclear. CDR1 GTSNPN and CDR2 SVGIG come from the germline V gene (reference sequence). Trimming removed 0 bases at V and 7 bases at J, with 12 bases between. The CDR3 is 14 residues long. The CDR3 bases are TGTGCCTGGAGTGTCGTGACGGGGTTTGAAAAACTGTTTTTT. It specifies CAWSVVTGFEKLFF.

The V gene is TRBV10-1, the J gene TRBJ1-5; tentatively, D is TRBD1 (5 bases). This CDR3 region has 14 residues. Germline V gene data show CDR1 as WNHNN and CDR2 as SYGVQD (reference sequence). The germline V and J ends were trimmed by 4 bases and 5 bases, with 12 bases remaining between them. CDR3 DNA: TGCGCCAGCAGTGGGGAAGGGGTCGATCAGCCCCAGCATTTT. Its translation: CASSGEGVDQPQHF.

The J gene is TRBJ1-6, the V gene TRBV19; 9 nucleotides align to TRBD1. The ends lost 6 bases at V and 9 bases at J; junction bases unmatched: 9. The CDR3 is made up of 15 amino acids. Germline V gene sequence: CDR1 LNHDA, CDR2 SQIVND (reference sequence). The CDR3 sequence is CASRLEQGASSPLHF. The CDR3 DNA follows: TGTGCCAGTAGACTCGAACAGGGGGCGAGTTCACCCCTCCACTTT.

This clone was counted only a few times. The V gene is TRBV4-3, the J gene TRBJ1-1; a possible D gene is TRBD1 (5 bases). This CDR3 is built from 20 residues. Deletions cut 0 bases from V and 3 bases from J, with 26 bases between. The germline V gene encodes CDR1 LGHNA and CDR2 YSLEER. This chain's CDR3 is CASSQEWLAGRLVLDTEAFF. The CDR3 DNA reads as TGCGCCAGCAGCCAAGAATGGCTCGCAGGGAGGTTAGTATTGGACACTGAAGCTTTCTTT.

The V call is TRBV18, the J call TRBJ2-5, with a tentative D call TRBD2 (7 bases). The V end was cut by 2 bases, the J end by 4 bases, with 14 bases between. Germline V gene lookup returns CDR1 KGHSH and CDR2 LQKENI. The CDR3 totals 15 residues. CDR3 region: CASSPAHRGAETQYF. The CDR3, as DNA: TGTGCCAGCTCACCAGCGCATCGGGGGGCAGAGACCCAGTACTTC. Using reference TRBV18 and TRBJ2-5 for the parts outside the CDR3, the full variable domain is NAGVMQNPRHLVRRRGQEARLRCSPMKGHSHVYWYRQLPEEGLKFMVYLQKENIIDESGMPKERFSAEFPKEGPSILRIQQVVRGDSAAYFCASSPAHRGAETQYFGPGTRLLVL.

The chain recombines TRBV11-2 with TRBJ2-5, with 8 bases identical to TRBD1. The ends lost 4 bases at V and 5 bases at J; junction bases unmatched: 12. The CDR3 loop spans 16 amino acids. The V gene's germline CDR1 is SGHAT and CDR2 FQNNGV. The CDR3 DNA follows: TGTGCCAGCAGCTACGCTGGACAGGGTTTGGGGGAGACCCAGTACTTC. As protein: CASSYAGQGLGETQYF.

This CDR3 is CASSTGQGANNSPLHF. The CDR3 DNA follows: TGTGCCAGTAGTACCGGACAGGGGGCGAATAATTCACCCCTCCACTTT. This chain links TRBV19 with TRBJ1-6; 11 bases are a match to TRBD1. Germline-derived CDR1 and CDR2 are LNHDA and SQIVND (reference sequence). CDR3 size: 16 residues. J was trimmed by 5 bases and V by 4 bases; bases with no gene match: 4.